The sequence of this TCR beta chain was determined in a study of blood T cell repertoires in COVID-19. Study information: There were acute and convalescent COVID-19 samples, and they came from the United States, Italy and Spain. PBMCs, B-cell-depleted T cells, or T cells were the source of the cDNA or gDNA that made up the material.

Authors' analysis steps: Amplified reference gene primers provided the basis for estimating nucleated cell counts. Method: immunoSEQ multiplex PCR; TCRdb's copy keeps in-frame clones and lacks some. That table is the source of V, J and clone size, and D and trimming were worked out from the DNA. The data contain some 41,000 clones, 81% of them singletons. Germline lookup yields CDR1 LNHNV and CDR2 YYDKDF (reference sequence). The CDR3 loop spans 18 amino acids. Losses at the gene ends were 2 bases for V and 0 bases for J; bases not matched to a gene: 7. The rearrangement uses TRBV15 and TRBJ2-6; 7 bases are a match to TRBD1. This receptor was identified in a man aged 40-55 years with active or convalescent COVID-19. The sequenced material came from peripheral blood. The CDR3 DNA is TGTGCCACCAGCAGATCCGGGACAGCACTCTCTGGGGCCAACGTCCTGACTTTC. It translates to CATSRSGTALSGANVLTF.